These 17 T cell receptor beta chains share one sample of origin, sequenced in a study of cytomegalovirus exposure and HLA in healthy donors. The PCR contained 60 Vbeta and 13 Jbeta primers. Some clones are missing from TCRdb's copy, which holds only in-frame ones; the method was immunoSEQ multiplex PCR. The sample holds about 61,000 clones, approximately 88% seen once. The sequencing sample was made of PBMCs. The receptor set was obtained from a man aged 30 to 39 in good health and CMV-seropositive.

V gene TRBV14 combines with J gene TRBJ2-5, with D possibly being TRBD1 (5 bases). From germline, CDR1 is SGHDN and CDR2 FVKESK. Between the trimmed V and J ends, which lost 4 bases and 2 bases, there was a span of 14 bases. The CDR3 runs 15 residues. This CDR3 is CASSPYPNRQETQYF. As DNA, the CDR3 is TGTGCCAGCAGCCCTTATCCAAACAGGCAAGAGACCCAGTACTTC.

The chain combines TRBV5-1 with TRBJ1-2; 11 positions agree with TRBD1. The trim removed 4 bases at V and 4 bases at J, leaving 6 bases unmatched. The CDR3 is made up of 15 amino acids. In germline, CDR1 is SGHRS, CDR2 YFSETQ. CDR3 in amino acids: CASSPGTGGTYGYTF. In nucleotides, the CDR3 is TGCGCCAGCAGCCCAGGGACAGGGGGGACCTATGGCTACACCTTC.

The V and J genes are TRBV6-6 and TRBJ2-7; 8 bases agree with TRBD1. Losses at the gene ends were 4 bases for V and 4 bases for J; bases not matched to a gene: 9. CDR1 and CDR2 (germline): MNHNY, SVGAGI (reference sequence). The CDR3 is 15 residues long. CDR3 sequence (DNA): TGTGCCAGCAGTTTAACCGGGACAGGAAAATACGAGCAGTACTTC. Protein product: CASSLTGTGKYEQYF.

The V call is TRBV10-3, the J call TRBJ2-1; TRBD2 might be the D (5 bases). This CDR3 has 17 amino acids. Germline lookup yields CDR1 ENHRY and CDR2 SYGVKD. V dropped 3 bases and J dropped 0 bases, with 15 bases sitting between them. The CDR3 loop reads CAISDPSGSSSYNEQFF. The DNA for the CDR3 is TGTGCCATCAGTGATCCAAGCGGTTCTAGCTCCTACAATGAGCAGTTCTTC.

The V gene is TRBV19, the J gene TRBJ2-3; weak D call: TRBD1 (5 bases). CDR1 is LNHDA, CDR2 SQIVND, per germline (reference sequence). The CDR3 is 13 residues long. The germline V and J ends were trimmed by 6 bases and 2 bases, with 9 bases remaining between them. The chain's CDR3 is CASSDRPTDTQYF. CDR3 bases: TGTGCCAGTAGCGACAGACCCACAGATACGCAGTATTTT.

The chain links TRBV7-9 to TRBJ2-1; 8 nucleotides agree with TRBD1. The germline V gene encodes CDR1 SEHNR and CDR2 FQNEAQ (reference sequence). The CDR3 is 14 residues long. The V and J ends lost 5 bases and 4 bases, in that order; junction bases with no gene match: 4. The CDR3: CASSPNRGYNEQFF. DNA for the CDR3: TGTGCCAGCAGCCCCAACAGGGGGTACAATGAGCAGTTCTTC.

This sequence joins TRBV5-8 and TRBJ1-4; possibly TRBD1 for D (5 bases). Looked up from germline, CDR1 is SGHTS and CDR2 is YDEGEE. The CDR3 is made up of 17 amino acids. Trimming cost V 0 bases and J 4 bases, with 16 bases left between them. The CDR3 nucleotides read TGTGCCAGCAGCTTGGCCGGGGGACGCCGGTTTAATGAAAAACTGTTTTTT. Encoded protein: CASSLAGGRRFNEKLFF.

This clone was counted once. The genes are TRBV6-5 and TRBJ2-2; 7 bases agree with TRBD2. This CDR3 has 16 residues. The J segment lost 4 bases and the V segment lost 2 bases, leaving 7 bases of the junction unmatched. The V gene's germline CDR1 is MNHEY and CDR2 SVGAGI. The CDR3 DNA follows: TGTGCCAGCAGTTACGTGGCGGGGGAACTCACCGGGGAGCTGTTTTTT. It translates to CASSYVAGELTGELFF.

The CDR3: CASSLGEGGSAPTDTQYF. CDR3 in DNA: TGCGCCAGCAGCTTGGGGGAAGGAGGGAGTGCCCCCACAGATACGCAGTATTTT. J is TRBJ2-3 and V is TRBV5-1, with D possibly being TRBD2 (6 bases). The germline V gene encodes CDR1 SGHRS and CDR2 YFSETQ. Between the trimmed V and J ends, which lost 0 bases and 2 bases, there was a span of 19 bases. The CDR3 is 18 amino acids.

The chain uses TRBV28 and TRBJ2-2; 15 positions agree with TRBD2. The CDR3 loop spans 16 amino acids. Germline V lookup: CDR1 MDHEN, CDR2 SYDVKM. V was clipped by 5 bases and J by 6 bases; unmatched bases: 4. The CDR3, as DNA: TGTGCCAGCAGTCTCGGGACTAGCGGGAGGCCCGGGGAGCTGTTTTTT. Translating it yields CASSLGTSGRPGELFF.

The chain couples TRBV6-4 to TRBJ2-3; 10 bases map to TRBD2. V was clipped by 5 bases and J by 1 base; unmatched bases: 9. The CDR3 spans 17 residues. Germline CDR1 and CDR2: MRHNA and SNTAGT. As DNA, the CDR3 is TGTGCCAGCAGTTCCTCCCCAGCGGGAGGGGGCACAGATACGCAGTATTTT. It yields the protein CASSSSPAGGGTDTQYF.

The gene calls are TRBV19 and TRBJ2-7, with D possibly being TRBD1 (5 bases). The V and J ends lost 0 bases and 2 bases respectively, with 11 bases between them. Germline V gene data show CDR1 as LNHDA and CDR2 as SQIVND (reference sequence). CDR3 length: 15 residues. The CDR3 here is CASSIERTPTYEQYF. CDR3 nucleotide sequence: TGTGCCAGTAGTATAGAGAGGACACCCACCTACGAGCAGTACTTC.

This clone was counted a single time. CDR3 in DNA: TGCGCCAGCAGCTTTTTACAGGGGGGGACCTACGAGCAGTACTTC. Its translation is CASSFLQGGTYEQYF. The chain links TRBV5-1 to TRBJ2-7, with a tentative D call TRBD1 (8 bases). Germline V CDR1 and CDR2: SGHRS, YFSETQ. V was shortened by 2 bases and J by 2 bases, with 14 bases between the two germline ends. The length of the CDR3 is 15 residues. Combining the CDR3 with reference TRBV5-1 and TRBJ2-7 gives the whole variable domain KAGVTQTPRYLIKTRGQQVTLSCSPISGHRSVSWYQQTPGQGLQFLFEYFSETQRNKGNFPGRFSGRQFSNSRSEMNVSTLELGDSALYLCASSFLQGGTYEQYFGPGTRLTVT.

This clone was counted a few times. This chain's CDR3 is CAWSIPSSPRGEQYF. The CDR3 coding sequence is TGTGCCTGGAGTATTCCGTCGAGTCCCAGGGGCGAGCAGTACTTC. The J gene is TRBJ2-7, the V gene TRBV30; TRBD1 might be the D (6 bases). Germline V CDR1 and CDR2: GTSNPN, SVGIG (reference sequence). The V gene lost 2 bases and the J gene lost 6 bases, with 20 bases spanning the gap. The CDR3 sequence is 15 residues long.

This chain links TRBV27 with TRBJ2-6; possible D gene TRBD2, 6 bases. The CDR3 is 16 amino acids. CDR1 is MNHEY, CDR2 SMNVEV, per germline (reference sequence). Trimming left V 6 bases short and J 0 bases short, with 12 bases between. The chain's CDR3 is CASSSGRLSGANVLTF. The CDR3 bases are TGTGCCAGCAGCTCCGGGAGACTCTCTGGGGCCAACGTCCTGACTTTC.

This clone was observed a single time. The identical CDR3 is also encoded by other nucleotide sequences in the sample. The chain couples TRBV20-1 to TRBJ2-7; D uncertain. The CDR3 is made up of 11 amino acids. V lost 1 base and J 4 bases, leaving 5 bases between the germline ends. Per germline, CDR1 DFQATT and CDR2 SNEGSKA (reference sequence). The CDR3 coding sequence is TGCAGTGCTAGAGGGCGGTACGAGCAGTACTTC. Residues: CSARGRYEQYF.

The genes are TRBV11-1 and TRBJ2-5; D might be TRBD1 (6 bases). V was trimmed by 5 bases and J by 4 bases, leaving 11 bases between them. The CDR3 runs 13 residues. Germline CDR1 and CDR2: SGHAT and FQDESV (reference sequence). The CDR3 here is CASSLQGPETQYF. In DNA, the CDR3 is TGTGCCAGCAGCCTACAGGGTCCAGAGACCCAGTACTTC. The whole variable domain, remainder taken from reference TRBV11-1 and TRBJ2-5, is EAEVAQSPRYKITEKSQAVAFWCDPISGHATLYWYRQILGQGPELLVQFQDESVVDDSQLPKDRFSAERLKGVDSTLKIQPAELGDSAMYLCASSLQGPETQYFGPGTRLLVL.